This section outlines one T cell receptor beta chain sequence together with its context. These data come from a study of blood T cell repertoires in COVID-19. Germline CDR1 reads SGHKS; CDR2 reads YYEKEE (reference sequence). Trimming cost V 3 bases and J 10 bases; bases outside gene matches: 5. This CDR3 region has 14 residues. Under the authors' procedure: Scientists estimated how many nucleated cells there were by amplifying reference gene primers. The assay was immunoSEQ multiplex PCR, and TCRdb's table has in-frame clones only and misses some. D and trimming were read from the DNA, whereas the V and J calls and clone size are those reported in that table. The sample lists about 260,000 clones, about 80% occurring once. Enrolled through a virtual design, the participants were between roughly 18 and 100 years of age and came from about two dozen US areas.

The sequence derives from a man aged 30 to 45 with acute COVID-19. The sequenced sample was PBMCs or T cells enriched from blood (not recorded which). The gene calls are TRBV5-5 and TRBJ1-6, with 9 bases aligning to TRBD1. The CDR3 DNA is TGTGCCAGCAGCTCGAGGGACAGGGACTCACCCCTCCACTTT. Residues: CASSSRDRDSPLHF. Full variable domain (missing parts from reference TRBV5-5 and TRBJ1-6): DAGVTQSPTHLIKTRGQQVTLRCSPISGHKSVSWYQQVLGQGPQFIFQYYEKEERGRGNFPDRFSARQFPNYSSELNVNALLLGDSALYLCASSSRDRDSPLHFGNGTRLTVT.